The rows below give T cell receptor beta chains drawn from one sample of a study of T cells in Graves' hyperthyroidism and ophthalmopathy. TCRdb reanalysed the multiplex PCR reads using MiXCR and keeps one entry per CDR3 protein. The sample comprises 300,000 to 450,000 distinct CDR3 sequences, 15% to 18% of which are singletons, and roughly 26% rests with the top ten. Sequencing used blood. The source of these receptors is a woman younger than 35 with Graves' hyperthyroidism that later progressed to Graves' ophthalmopathy. The CDR3 runs from the conserved cysteine through the conserved F or W. D genes are given only for firm matches. Clone sizes are given selectively: once, few, many, or a class where the clone is expanded.

TRBD2,TRBV11-2,many,TRBJ2-7,TGTGCCAGCAGCCGTACTAGCGGGAGGTCCTCCTACGAGCAGTACTTC,CASSRTSGRSSYEQYF
TRBD1,TRBV6-2/TRBV6-3,.,TRBJ1-2,TGTGCCAGCAGTTACTCACAGGGGCGCTCTAACTATGGCTACACCTTC,CASSYSQGRSNYGYTF
TRBD1,TRBV6-1,few,TRBJ2-4,TGTGCCAGCAGTGACTTGGACAGGGAGCTAGCCAAAAACATTCAGTACTTC,CASSDLDRELAKNIQYF
.,TRBV2,many,TRBJ1-5,TGTGCCAGCAGTCCAGGTTTCAATCAGCCCCAGCATTTT,CASSPGFNQPQHF
TRBD1,TRBV5-1,.,TRBJ2-5,TGCGCCAGCAGCTTGATGGCAGGGGGTGTTGAGACCCAGTACTTC,CASSLMAGGVETQYF
TRBD2,TRBV2,many,TRBJ2-7,TGTGCCAGCACCGGACTAGCGGGAAACGAGCAGTACTTC,CASTGLAGNEQYF
.,TRBV7-2,many,TRBJ2-5,TGTGCCAGCAGCGATCCTTTTCGGGAGACCCAGTACTTC,CASSDPFRETQYF
.,TRBV5-1,many,TRBJ2-7,TGCGCCAGCAGCCCCAGGGCCTCACCGAGCTCCTACGAGCAGTACTTC,CASSPRASPSSYEQYF
TRBD1,TRBV7-9,few,TRBJ1-4,TGTGCCAGCAGTGTTTCGGGACAGGGGGTAACTGAAAAACTGTTTTTT,CASSVSGQGVTEKLFF
.,TRBV28,many,TRBJ1-1,TGTGCCAGCAGTTTATGGGGCGGATACACTGAAGCTTTCTTT,CASSLWGGYTEAFF
.,TRBV4-1,.,TRBJ2-7,TGCGCCAGCAGCCCCCGGACAGCGAGGGACTACGAGCAGTACTTC,CASSPRTARDYEQYF
.,TRBV6-6,.,TRBJ2-1,TGTGCCAGCAGTTATGATCGGTATGAGCAGTTCTTC,CASSYDRYEQFF
TRBD1,TRBV7-9,few,TRBJ2-6,TGTGCCAGCAGCCACGTGACAGGGGGCTCTGGGGCCAACGTCCTGACTTTC,CASSHVTGGSGANVLTF
TRBD2,TRBV7-9,many,TRBJ2-7,TGTGCCAGCAGTCTCGGACTAGCGGGGATGGCCTACGAGCAGTACTTC,CASSLGLAGMAYEQYF
.,TRBV9,.,TRBJ2-5,TGTGCCAGCAGCGTCGGTTTTGGAGGCCAAGAGACCCAGTACTTC,CASSVGFGGQETQYF
TRBD1,TRBV7-8,few,TRBJ2-1,TGTGCCAGCAGGTCCGGGACAGTCAATGAGCAGTTCTTC,CASRSGTVNEQFF
TRBD2,TRBV20-1,.,TRBJ2-7,TGCAGTGCTATCCCACCGGGAGCGGGAGTCTACGAGCAGTACTTC,CSAIPPGAGVYEQYF
.,TRBV18,few,TRBJ2-7,TGTGCCAGCTCAAGCCGGGACAACTCCTACGAGCAGTACTTC,CASSSRDNSYEQYF
TRBD1,TRBV10-3,many,TRBJ2-3,TGTGCCATCAGTGAGTCTGGACAGGGGACAGATACGCAGTATTTT,CAISESGQGTDTQYF
TRBD1,TRBV9,few,TRBJ2-3,TGTGCCAGCAGCGTGGAGGGACAGGTGGCAGATACGCAGTATTTT,CASSVEGQVADTQYF
TRBD2,TRBV18,many,TRBJ2-3,TGTGCCAGCTCACCACGGAGCGGGAGATTAGCAGATACGCAGTATTTT,CASSPRSGRLADTQYF
TRBD2,TRBV5-1,many,TRBJ2-7,TGCGCCAGCAGCTCCCGGACTAGCGGGGTCTACGAGCAGTACTTC,CASSSRTSGVYEQYF
TRBD2,TRBV3-1,many,TRBJ2-2,TGTGCCAGCAGCCCCCACTCGACTAGCGGGAGAAACACCGGGGAGCTGTTTTTT,CASSPHSTSGRNTGELFF
.,TRBV2,many,TRBJ2-7,TGTGCCAGCAGTGAAACAGGACTAATAGGATCCTACGAGCAGTACTTC,CASSETGLIGSYEQYF
TRBD1,TRBV6-1,many,TRBJ2-3,TGTGCCAGCAGTCGGGGGACAGGGGGCAGGACAGATACGCAGTATTTT,CASSRGTGGRTDTQYF
.,TRBV20-1,many,TRBJ1-2,TGCAGTGCTAGGAGGGGCAGTGAAATCTATGGCTACACCTTC,CSARRGSEIYGYTF
.,TRBV14,.,TRBJ2-1,TGTGCCAGCAGCCAAGATTACGGGAATGAGCAGTTCTTC,CASSQDYGNEQFF
.,TRBV20-1,.,TRBJ2-6,TGCAGTGCCCATACAGGGGCGGGATCTGGGGCCAACGTCCTGACTTTC,CSAHTGAGSGANVLTF
.,TRBV12-3/TRBV12-4,.,TRBJ2-6,TGTGCCAGCAGTTTTCTGGCAAGGACCTCTGGGGCCAACGTCCTGACTTTC,CASSFLARTSGANVLTF
.,TRBV19,many,TRBJ1-1,TGTGCCAGTAACCGAAACATGAACACTGAAGCTTTCTTT,CASNRNMNTEAFF
.,TRBV27,many,TRBJ1-1,TGTGCCAGCAGTTCGCTCAGGTACCAGAACACTGAAGCTTTCTTT,CASSSLRYQNTEAFF
.,TRBV6-2/TRBV6-3,many,TRBJ1-1,TGTGCCACCTCCCCCCGAGGCACTGAAGCTTTCTTT,CATSPRGTEAFF
TRBD2,TRBV18,.,TRBJ2-5,TGTGCCAGCTCACCAAAGTACACGCTAGCGGGAGGATCCCAAGAGACCCAGTACTTC,CASSPKYTLAGGSQETQYF
TRBD2,TRBV10-3,few,TRBJ2-3,TGTGCCATCAGTGAGCCGACTAGCGGGAGCTTCACAGATACGCAGTATTTT,CAISEPTSGSFTDTQYF
TRBD2,TRBV29-1,.,TRBJ2-1,TGCAGCGTTGAGGTCCAGCGGGAGGGCTACAATGAGCAGTTCTTC,CSVEVQREGYNEQFF
.,TRBV7-3,many,TRBJ2-7,TGTGCCAGCAGCTTAACAGGAGGACTGGAGCAGTACTTC,CASSLTGGLEQYF
.,TRBV4-1,.,TRBJ2-7,TGCGCCAGCAACCAAGATTTGCAGGCACCCTACGAGCAGTACTTC,CASNQDLQAPYEQYF
TRBD2,TRBV20-1,many,TRBJ2-1,TGCAGTGCTAGAGACACTAGCGGGAGTGGTAATGAGCAGTTCTTC,CSARDTSGSGNEQFF
TRBD2,TRBV11-2,many,TRBJ2-5,TGTGCCAGCAGCTTATCGGTCAGCGGGAGGGGTGGAGAGACCCAGTACTTC,CASSLSVSGRGGETQYF
TRBD2,TRBV4-1,few,TRBJ2-3,TGCGCCAGCAGCCAAGGGACTAGTTACACAGATACGCAGTATTTT,CASSQGTSYTDTQYF
.,TRBV5-1,.,TRBJ2-7,TGCGCCAGCAGCTTGGCCTCTCCCTACGAGCAGTACTTC,CASSLASPYEQYF
.,TRBV20-1,few,TRBJ1-6,TGCAGTGCCCTGCTTCGACAGAGTTATAATTCACCCCTCCACTTT,CSALLRQSYNSPLHF
TRBD2,TRBV15,many,TRBJ2-3,TGTGCCACCAACCGACTAGCCGGGTCCACAGATACGCAGTATTTT,CATNRLAGSTDTQYF